This entry lists 10 T cell receptor beta chains sequenced from one sample in a study of blood T cell repertoires in COVID-19. Clones were sequenced by immunoSEQ multiplex PCR, and TCRdb holds only the in-frame ones, with some missing. The sample has approximately 50,000 clones; 76% are singletons. The sample comprised peripheral blood. The source is a man between 50 and 59 years old with active or convalescent COVID-19.

CDR3 protein: CASSAGQGYTGELFF. DNA for the CDR3: TGCGCCAGCAGCGCGGGACAGGGGTATACCGGGGAGCTGTTTTTT. The rearrangement links TRBV5-1 to TRBJ2-2, with 10 bases matching TRBD1. V gave up 4 bases and J gave up 5 bases; unmatched junction bases: 5. This CDR3 region has 15 residues. Germline CDR1 and CDR2: SGHRS and YFSETQ.

This chain joins TRBV12-3 or TRBV12-4 and TRBJ2-7; the D gene is possibly TRBD2 (6 bases). V lost 5 bases and J lost 1, with 9 bases in between. This CDR3 is 13 amino acids long. As DNA, the CDR3 is TGTGCCAGCAGTCGGGACTGGTCCTACGAGCAGTACTTC. It is translated as CASSRDWSYEQYF.

This chain links TRBV21-1 with TRBJ2-3; the D segment call TRBD1 is taken from the table without a DNA check. TRBV21-1 counts as a pseudogene. CDR3 size: 16 residues. The CDR3, as DNA: TGTGCCAGCAGATTTAAAACCGGGACAGGAAGGGATACGCAGTATTTT. It encodes CASRFKTGTGRDTQYF.

The chain combines TRBV5-1 with TRBJ2-7, with a possible D match to TRBD2 (5 bases). The CDR3 has 14 amino acids. Germline CDR1 and CDR2: SGHRS and YFSETQ. With 1 base removed from V and 5 bases from J, the gap between germline ends came to 13 bases. Written as DNA, the CDR3 is TGCGCCAGCAGCTTGACTAGTGATAGAAACGAGCAGTACTTC. Protein: CASSLTSDRNEQYF. The variable domain in full, with the rest retrieved from reference TRBV5-1 and TRBJ2-7, is KAGVTQTPRYLIKTRGQQVTLSCSPISGHRSVSWYQQTPGQGLQFLFEYFSETQRNKGNFPGRFSGRQFSNSRSEMNVSTLELGDSALYLCASSLTSDRNEQYFGPGTRLTVT.

This chain connects TRBV20-1 to TRBJ2-7; the D gene is possibly TRBD1 (5 bases). The CDR3 extends over 11 amino acids. Germline-derived CDR1 and CDR2 are DFQATT and SNEGSKA (reference sequence). The CDR3 spells CSGSWAGEQYF. CDR3 bases: TGCAGCGGTAGTTGGGCAGGGGAGCAGTACTTC.

The chain links TRBV9 to TRBJ2-5; 7 bases are shared with TRBD2. The CDR3 loop spans 16 amino acids. Germline assignment: CDR1 SGDLS and CDR2 YYNGEE. V lost 7 bases, J lost 1 base, and 13 bases stayed unmatched. CDR3 nucleotides: TGTGCCAGCGGGGCGGGGGACCTCAACCTCCAAGAGACCCAGTACTTC. This sequence encodes CASGAGDLNLQETQYF.

The CDR3 loop is CASRALPGGQETQYF. Written as DNA, the CDR3 is TGCGCCAGCAGGGCCCTTCCGGGGGGACAAGAGACCCAGTACTTC. V usage is TRBV5-1 and J usage is TRBJ2-5; 7 bases line up with TRBD2. The trim removed 5 bases at V and 2 bases at J, leaving 9 bases unmatched. Germline assignment: CDR1 SGHRS and CDR2 YFSETQ. The CDR3 has 15 amino acids.

The chain is built from TRBV15 and TRBJ1-1; 9 positions agree with TRBD1. V lost 9 bases, J lost 11 bases, and 10 bases stayed unmatched. Germline V gives CDR1 LNHNV, CDR2 YYDKDF (reference sequence). The CDR3 contains 12 residues. The DNA for the CDR3 is TGTGCCACGTCGTGGGGGACAGGGATCGCTTTCTTT. Its protein product is CATSWGTGIAFF.

The rearrangement links TRBV7-3 to TRBJ2-2; 8 bases are a match to TRBD2. Trimming cost V 6 bases and J 5 bases; bases outside gene matches: 11. The CDR3 loop spans 16 amino acids. Germline V lookup: CDR1 SGHTA, CDR2 FQGTGA. The CDR3 reads CASRKVTSGVTGELFF. The DNA for the CDR3 is TGTGCCAGCAGAAAGGTTACTAGCGGCGTAACCGGGGAGCTGTTTTTT. The full variable domain, completed using reference TRBV7-3 and TRBJ2-2, is GAGVSQTPSNKVTEKGKYVELRCDPISGHTALYWYRQSLGQGPEFLIYFQGTGAADDSGLPNDRFFAVRPEGSVSTLKIQRTERGDSAVYLCASRKVTSGVTGELFFGEGSRLTVL.

The chain employs TRBV2 and TRBJ2-3; 8 bases agree with TRBD1. V was clipped by 8 bases and J by 0 bases; unmatched bases: 4. The CDR3 is 14 amino acids. Germline loops: CDR1 SNHLY, CDR2 FYNNEI. CDR3 bases: TGTGCCAGCGGCCGGGACAGGAGCACAGATACGCAGTATTTT. As protein: CASGRDRSTDTQYF.